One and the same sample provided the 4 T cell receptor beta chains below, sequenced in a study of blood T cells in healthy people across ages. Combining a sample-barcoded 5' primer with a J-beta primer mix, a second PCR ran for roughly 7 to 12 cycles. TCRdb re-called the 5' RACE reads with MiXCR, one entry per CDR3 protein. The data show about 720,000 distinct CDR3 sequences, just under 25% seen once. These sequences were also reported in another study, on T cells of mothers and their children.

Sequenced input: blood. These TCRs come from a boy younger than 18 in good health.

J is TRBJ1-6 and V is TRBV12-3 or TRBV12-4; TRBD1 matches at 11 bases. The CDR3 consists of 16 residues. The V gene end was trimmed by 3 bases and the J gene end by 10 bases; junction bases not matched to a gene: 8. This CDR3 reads CASSFQSDRGPSPLHF. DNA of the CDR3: TGTGCCAGCAGTTTCCAATCGGACAGGGGGCCCTCACCCCTCCACTTT.

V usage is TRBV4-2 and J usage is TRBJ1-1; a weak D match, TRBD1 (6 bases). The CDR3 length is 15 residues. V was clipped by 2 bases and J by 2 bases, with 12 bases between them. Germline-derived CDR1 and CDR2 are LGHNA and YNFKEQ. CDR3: CASSQPGQQNTEAFF. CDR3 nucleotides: TGTGCCAGCAGCCAACCGGGACAACAAAACACTGAAGCTTTCTTT.

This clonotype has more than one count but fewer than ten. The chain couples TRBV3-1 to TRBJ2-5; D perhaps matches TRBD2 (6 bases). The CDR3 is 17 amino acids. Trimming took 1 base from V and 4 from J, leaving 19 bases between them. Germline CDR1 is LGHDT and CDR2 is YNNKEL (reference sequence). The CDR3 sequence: CASSQVGHRAGTETQYF. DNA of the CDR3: TGTGCCAGCAGCCAAGTTGGCCACCGTGCGGGGACAGAGACCCAGTACTTC.

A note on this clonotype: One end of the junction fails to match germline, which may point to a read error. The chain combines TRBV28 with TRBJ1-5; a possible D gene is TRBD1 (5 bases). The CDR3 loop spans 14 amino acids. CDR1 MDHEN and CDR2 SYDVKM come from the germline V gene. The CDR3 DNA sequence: TGTGCCAGCAGTCTATCGGGGGTACGTCAGCCCCAACATTTT. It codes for CASSLSGVRQPQHF.